This TCR beta chain was recorded in a study of shared clonotypes between healthy human individuals. Notes on the study in general: The authors expected sequencing depth to affect clonotype sharing among donors.

As regards this clone: The antigen remains unidentified.

CD45RO-negative, CCR7-selected cells formed the naive CD8 fraction, which excluded terminally differentiated effector memory CD45RA+ cells. A deep-level run was used for the assay. TCRdb keeps only in-frame clones here, not all; method: immunoSEQ multiplex PCR. This sample has about 1,800,000 clones, with 85% to 95% found just once. This clonotype was sampled from a young man in good health. Sequencing was carried out using naive CD8+ T cells sorted from blood.

For the CDR3, the DNA is TGTGCCAGTGAAGTACTTCCTGGAGGGAACACTGAAGCTTTCTTT. This codes for CASEVLPGGNTEAFF. The J gene is TRBJ1-1, the V gene TRBV19, with no clear D. V was shortened by 8 bases and J by 1 base, with 17 bases between the two germline ends. In germline, CDR1 is LNHDA, CDR2 SQIVND (reference sequence). CDR3 length: 15 amino acids. The full variable domain, rest sourced from reference TRBV19 and TRBJ1-1, is DGGITQSPKYLFRKEGQNVTLSCEQNLNHDAMYWYRQDPGQGLRLIYYSQIVNDFQKGDIAEGYSVSREKKESFPLTVTSAQKNPTAFYLCASEVLPGGNTEAFFGQGTRLTVV.